The 23 T cell receptor beta chains reported below all come from one sample, sequenced in a study of CD8+ T cells in alopecia areata. Reverse transcription of extracted RNA yielded cDNA, which provided the sequencing template. Profiled with immunoSEQ multiplex PCR; TCRdb holds only in-frame clones, not every one. The repertoire has roughly 76,000 clones, 29% of them found once; the top ten carry 15%. Documented treatment: oral pan-JAK inhibitor, 5-10 mg twice daily. The sample here was CD8+ T cells sorted from blood, taken at week 4, from a patient treated with tofacitinib. The receptors were gathered from a human donor with alopecia areata.

This clone was seen a handful of times. The chain links TRBV30 to TRBJ1-1; D is unresolved. The germline V gene has CDR1 GTSNPN and CDR2 SVGIG (reference sequence). This CDR3 contains 14 residues. V gave up 0 bases and J gave up 6 bases, with 14 bases separating them. Here the CDR3 DNA reads TGTGCCTGGAGTGTAGGTCTAAAGGAGGCTGAAGCTTTCTTT. Residues: CAWSVGLKEAEAFF.

V is TRBV29-1 and J is TRBJ2-1; perhaps TRBD2 as D (6 bases). The CDR3 loop spans 16 amino acids. Germline V gives CDR1 SQVTM, CDR2 ANQGSEA. Trimming shortened V by 5 bases and J by 3 bases, and 20 bases separated the two germline ends. The CDR3 DNA reads TGCAGCGTTATAGGGATAAGCGGGCGGCACTACAATGAGCAGTTCTTC. Its protein is CSVIGISGRHYNEQFF.

The sample holds many counts of this clone. This rearrangement joins TRBV2 to TRBJ2-7; D may match TRBD1 or TRBD2 (6 bases each). The V end was cut by 0 bases, the J end by 1 base, with 16 bases between. The CDR3 is 17 residues long. CDR1 SNHLY and CDR2 FYNNEI come from the germline V gene. The DNA of the CDR3 is TGTGCCAGCAGTGAAGCGCTTGTCGGGGGCAGGTCCTACGAGCAGTACTTC. Encoded protein: CASSEALVGGRSYEQYF.

The chain recombines TRBV5-1 with TRBJ1-2, with D unresolved. V lost 0 bases to trimming and J lost 0 bases, with 6 bases between them. From germline, CDR1 is SGHRS and CDR2 YFSETQ. The CDR3 length is 14 residues. CDR3 bases: TGCGCCAGCAGCTTGGAAGCCTCTAACTATGGCTACACCTTC. Translation gives CASSLEASNYGYTF.

This clone was picked up a small number of times. The chain is built from TRBV7-8 and TRBJ2-3; D gene unclear. Germline lookup yields CDR1 SGHVS and CDR2 FQNEAQ. This CDR3 region has 21 residues. Between the trimmed V and J ends, which lost 3 bases and 0 bases, there was a span of 28 bases. The CDR3 nucleotides are TGTGCCAGCAGCTTTGACCCTATCCAGACCTCTGAACCTACTAGCACAGATACGCAGTATTTT. It specifies CASSFDPIQTSEPTSTDTQYF.

The gene calls are TRBV29-1 and TRBJ1-1, with a weak D call TRBD1 (5 bases). The CDR3 runs 13 residues. Trimming took 4 bases from V and 1 from J, leaving 10 bases between them. The germline CDR1 and CDR2 sequences are SQVTM and ANQGSEA. CDR3 region: CSVVDGANTEAFF. The CDR3, as DNA: TGCAGCGTTGTCGACGGGGCGAACACTGAAGCTTTCTTT.

This clone has just one count. The rearrangement joins TRBV30 to TRBJ1-1; the D is unclear. This CDR3 comprises 12 residues. V was clipped by 2 bases and J by 7 bases, with 11 bases between them. Germline V gene sequence: CDR1 GTSNPN, CDR2 SVGIG (reference sequence). The CDR3 nucleotides read TGTGCCTGGAGTTCACCCCGCGGTGAAGCTTTCTTT. Amino acids: CAWSSPRGEAFF.

The rearrangement links TRBV5-1 to TRBJ2-7; D is possibly TRBD2 (5 bases). Looked up from germline, CDR1 is SGHRS and CDR2 is YFSETQ. Trimming removed 2 bases at V and 7 bases at J, with 13 bases between. The CDR3 covers 13 residues. CDR3 DNA sequence: TGCGCCAGCAGCTTCGGAGGCCAAAATGAGCAGTACTTC. It encodes CASSFGGQNEQYF.

This clone was seen repeatedly, ten times or more. This rearrangement joins TRBV6-5 to TRBJ2-5; D uncertain. CDR1 MNHEY and CDR2 SVGAGI come from the germline V gene. There are 12 residues in the CDR3. Trimming took off 4 bases at V and 7 bases at J, with 10 bases between the two ends. The CDR3 here is CASSSSSGTQYF. The CDR3 DNA sequence: TGTGCCAGCAGTTCGTCGTCCGGGACCCAGTACTTC.

Only a few counts were recorded for this clone. This chain connects TRBV29-1 to TRBJ2-1, with D perhaps TRBD2 (5 bases). CDR1 SQVTM and CDR2 ANQGSEA come from the germline V gene. Trimming removed 7 bases at V and 7 bases at J, with 23 bases between. CDR3 size: 15 residues. The CDR3 sequence: CSAVGWAPRRNEQFF. DNA for the CDR3: TGCAGCGCTGTCGGTTGGGCCCCCAGGAGGAATGAGCAGTTCTTC.

This clone was counted ten times or more. The chain joins TRBV9 to TRBJ1-5; unclear D gene. Looked up from germline, CDR1 is SGDLS and CDR2 is YYNGEE. Trimming stripped 4 bases from V and 0 bases from J, with 8 bases between. This CDR3 spans 14 amino acids. CDR3 coding DNA: TGTGCCAGCAGCCCCTGGGATAGCAATCAGCCCCAGCATTTT. Protein: CASSPWDSNQPQHF.

This clone appeared a few times. The V gene is TRBV29-1, the J gene TRBJ1-5; the D gene is possibly TRBD1 (5 bases). Germline V lookup: CDR1 SQVTM, CDR2 ANQGSEA. Trimming pared 2 bases from V and 1 base from J, leaving 9 bases between. The CDR3 has 14 residues. Here the CDR3 DNA reads TGCAGCGTTGAAACTCCAGGGAGCAATCAGCCCCAGCATTTT. The encoded protein is CSVETPGSNQPQHF.

This clone was observed a few times. The rearrangement uses TRBV29-1 and TRBJ2-5; TRBD1 matches at 8 bases. Looked up from germline, CDR1 is SQVTM and CDR2 is ANQGSEA. The ends lost 3 bases at V and 6 bases at J; junction bases unmatched: 3. The length of the CDR3 is 12 residues. CDR3 DNA sequence: TGCAGCGTTGACGGACAGGGAAAGACCCAGTACTTC. Amino acids: CSVDGQGKTQYF.

This clone was seen more than once but under ten times. The genes are TRBV25-1 and TRBJ2-7; TRBD2 matches at 10 bases. Germline V gene data show CDR1 as MGHDK and CDR2 as SYGVNS. J was trimmed by 4 bases and V by 4 bases; bases with no gene match: 4. The CDR3 has 14 residues. CDR3 region: CASSGLAGVYEQYF. The CDR3 DNA reads TGTGCCAGCAGTGGGCTAGCGGGAGTGTACGAGCAGTACTTC.

This clone was observed a few times. The genes are TRBV9 and TRBJ2-3; unclear D gene. The germline V gene encodes CDR1 SGDLS and CDR2 YYNGEE. The CDR3 is made up of 13 amino acids. V gave up 2 bases and J gave up 2 bases, with 6 bases separating them. The CDR3 spells CASSVLITDTQYF. The DNA of the CDR3 is TGTGCCAGCAGCGTCCTCATCACAGATACGCAGTATTTT.

The chain carries TRBV5-5 and TRBJ2-3, with 9 bases fitting TRBD1. This CDR3 comprises 16 residues. The germline V gene has CDR1 SGHKS and CDR2 YYEKEE (reference sequence). V trimming: 1 base; J trimming: 2 bases; junction bases outside the gene matches: 5. The CDR3 sequence: CASSLRQGEVTDTQYF. CDR3 DNA sequence: TGTGCCAGCAGCTTGCGACAGGGGGAAGTCACAGATACGCAGTATTTT.

The table lists this clone with a few counts. The chain couples TRBV29-1 to TRBJ1-2; perhaps TRBD1 as D (5 bases). The CDR3 consists of 11 residues. V gave up 7 bases and J gave up 6 bases, with 12 bases separating them. The germline V gene encodes CDR1 SQVTM and CDR2 ANQGSEA. The CDR3 sequence is CSGRLRDGYTF. The CDR3 DNA follows: TGCAGCGGGAGGCTCAGGGATGGCTACACCTTC.

The chain couples TRBV9 to TRBJ2-3; 7 bases fit TRBD2. Per germline, CDR1 SGDLS and CDR2 YYNGEE. The length of the CDR3 is 18 residues. V dropped 4 bases and J dropped 0; count of bases not matched to a gene: 14. The CDR3 bases are TGTGCCAGCAGCCACCCGAGGGAGGGCGGGGAAAGCACAGATACGCAGTATTTT. The encoded protein is CASSHPREGGESTDTQYF.

Regarding this clone: The same CDR3 arises from other DNA sequences in this sample as well. This chain links TRBV29-1 with TRBJ2-7; D might be TRBD1 (6 bases). The germline CDR1 and CDR2 sequences are SQVTM and ANQGSEA. Trimming shortened V by 0 bases and J by 3 bases, and 6 bases separated the two germline ends. The CDR3 contains 12 residues. The CDR3 region has the DNA TGCAGCGTTGAAGACAGGGGCTACGAGCAGTACTTC. Its protein product is CSVEDRGYEQYF.

The sample holds a few counts of this clone. The rearrangement joins TRBV19 to TRBJ1-1, with 8 bases identical to TRBD1. Unmatched junction bases numbered 9, after V lost 6 bases and J lost 6 bases. Germline CDR1 is LNHDA and CDR2 is SQIVND (reference sequence). CDR3 length: 14 residues. CDR3 protein: CASSLNRGRAEAFF. CDR3 DNA: TGTGCCAGTAGCCTTAACAGGGGGAGGGCTGAAGCTTTCTTT.

The chain carries TRBV29-1 and TRBJ2-3; D is tentatively TRBD1 or TRBD2 (5 bases each). The CDR3 sequence is 12 residues long. In germline, CDR1 is SQVTM, CDR2 ANQGSEA. Trimming cost V 4 bases and J 2 bases, with 7 bases left between them. As DNA, the CDR3 is TGCAGCGTTGGGGACCACACAGATACGCAGTATTTT. Encoded protein: CSVGDHTDTQYF.

J is TRBJ1-5 and V is TRBV5-6; possibly TRBD1 for D (6 bases). Trimming took 0 bases from V and 3 from J, leaving 10 bases between them. CDR1 SGHDT and CDR2 YYEEEE come from the germline V gene. This CDR3 is 15 amino acids long. CDR3 in DNA: TGTGCCAGCAGCTTGGTACGGGACACCAATCAGCCCCAGCATTTT. Protein sequence: CASSLVRDTNQPQHF. Drawing the rest from reference TRBV5-6 and TRBJ1-5, the complete variable domain is DAGVTQSPTHLIKTRGQQVTLRCSPKSGHDTVSWYQQALGQGPQFIFQYYEEEERQRGNFPDRFSGHQFPNYSSELNVNALLLGDSALYLCASSLVRDTNQPQHFGDGTRLSIL.

The chain recombines TRBV4-1 with TRBJ1-2; 8 nucleotides match TRBD1. The CDR3 length is 17 residues. CDR1 is MGHRA and CDR2 is YSYEKL in the germline V gene. V lost 3 bases and J lost 0; bases outside the gene matches: 9. The CDR3 is CASSHSGTGRSNYGYTF. The CDR3, as DNA: TGCGCCAGCAGCCATTCCGGGACAGGCCGATCTAACTATGGCTACACCTTC.